The 21 T cell receptor beta chains reported below all come from one sample, sequenced in a study of T cells after yellow fever vaccination. TCRdb used MiXCR to reprocess the 5' RACE reads, holding one entry per CDR3 protein. The table has 300,000 to 400,000 distinct CDR3 sequences, roughly 4% seen once. The source material was PBMCs, sampled 5 days after the yellow fever booster vaccination. The receptors stem from a man younger than 30 who received the YFV17D yellow fever vaccine.

The V and J genes are TRBV6-2 or TRBV6-3 and TRBJ2-3; 12 nucleotides agree with TRBD2. The CDR3 has 16 residues. Germline CDR1 and CDR2: MNHEY and SVGEGT. V dropped 6 bases and J dropped 2; count of bases not matched to a gene: 6. The CDR3 here is CASSRLAGGATDTQYF. CDR3 DNA: TGTGCCAGCAGCCGCCTAGCGGGGGGGGCCACAGATACGCAGTATTTT.

The gene calls are TRBV28 and TRBJ1-1; no clear D gene. The CDR3 contains 11 residues. Germline CDR1 reads MDHEN; CDR2 reads SYDVKM. The V end was cut by 7 bases, the J end by 5 bases, with 8 bases between. CDR3 amino acids: CASTLWTEAFF. CDR3 DNA sequence: TGTGCCAGCACCTTGTGGACTGAAGCTTTCTTT.

In its sample, this clonotype was seen many times. V gene TRBV20-1 combines with J gene TRBJ1-1, with D tentatively TRBD1 (6 bases). V lost 0 bases to trimming and J lost 7 bases, with 12 bases between them. There are 13 residues in the CDR3. In germline, CDR1 is DFQATT, CDR2 SNEGSKA (reference sequence). The CDR3 loop is CSAREDSLFEAFF. In DNA, the CDR3 is TGCAGTGCTAGAGAGGACAGTCTTTTTGAAGCTTTCTTT.

This clonotype has only a few counts. The genes are TRBV29-1 and TRBJ2-4, with D hard to call. CDR1 and CDR2 (germline): SQVTM, ANQGSEA. There are 14 residues in the CDR3. V was pared by 4 bases and J by 0 bases, with 10 bases between. The CDR3 reads CSVGSGLAKNIQYF. The DNA for the CDR3 is TGCAGCGTTGGCTCGGGCCTAGCCAAAAACATTCAGTACTTC.

This sequence joins TRBV27 and TRBJ2-7; a possible D gene is TRBD2 (5 bases). Germline CDR1 MNHEY, CDR2 SMNVEV (reference sequence). The CDR3 consists of 13 residues. V lost 3 bases, J lost 7 bases, and 13 bases lay in between. The CDR3 DNA sequence: TGTGCCAGCAGTTTGACCGGCCGAGGGGAGCAGTACTTC. Amino acids: CASSLTGRGEQYF.

This clonotype was observed at least ten times. The chain combines TRBV4-3 with TRBJ2-3; D may correspond to TRBD1 or TRBD2 (5 bases each). The CDR3 runs to 15 residues. Germline V gives CDR1 LGHNA, CDR2 YSLEER. V was pared by 1 base and J by 8 bases, with 16 bases between. The chain's CDR3 is CASSQAGAPPATQYF. The CDR3 DNA sequence: TGCGCCAGCAGCCAAGCCGGGGCTCCTCCCGCTACGCAGTATTTT.

This clonotype was picked up a small number of times. V usage is TRBV5-6 and J usage is TRBJ1-1, with D perhaps matching TRBD1 (6 bases). Germline CDR1 reads SGHDT; CDR2 reads YYEEEE. V was pared by 0 bases and J by 3 bases, with 9 bases between. The length of the CDR3 is 14 residues. CDR3 in amino acids: CASSLAAGDTEAFF. Written as DNA, the CDR3 is TGTGCCAGCAGCTTGGCGGCAGGGGACACTGAAGCTTTCTTT.

This clonotype has a count of ten or more. The chain combines TRBV7-9 with TRBJ1-3; TRBD1 matches at 9 bases. V dropped 6 bases and J dropped 4; count of bases not matched to a gene: 7. The V gene's germline CDR1 is SEHNR and CDR2 FQNEAQ (reference sequence). This CDR3 is built from 15 residues. CDR3 in amino acids: CASSKQGAAGNTIYF. The CDR3 bases are TGTGCCAGCAGTAAACAGGGGGCGGCGGGAAACACCATATATTTT.

This clonotype was picked up a small number of times. The J gene is TRBJ1-1, the V gene TRBV6-2 or TRBV6-3; no firm D call. This CDR3 has 14 residues. Germline lookup yields CDR1 MNHEY and CDR2 SVGEGT. Trimming left V 3 bases short and J 1 base short, with 9 bases between. The CDR3 DNA reads TGTGCCAGCAGTTATATAGCTTCGAACACTGAAGCTTTCTTT. Amino acids: CASSYIASNTEAFF.

This clonotype was seen at least ten times. The rearrangement joins TRBV5-1 to TRBJ1-1; D is uncertain. The CDR3 consists of 13 residues. Trimming took 2 bases from V and 9 from J, leaving 14 bases between them. In germline, CDR1 is SGHRS, CDR2 YFSETQ. The CDR3 loop reads CASSLVAEKKAFF. Here the CDR3 DNA reads TGCGCCAGCAGCTTAGTGGCAGAAAAGAAAGCTTTCTTT.

This sequence joins TRBV6-5 and TRBJ2-7; 9 nucleotides align to TRBD2. This CDR3 comprises 13 residues. Germline V lookup: CDR1 MNHEY, CDR2 SVGAGI. After removal of 8 bases from V and 2 bases from J, the junction contained 4 bases not matched to a gene. CDR3 bases: TGTGCCAGCGGGGAGCGGGGGGCCTACGAGCAGTACTTC. This gives the protein CASGERGAYEQYF.

This clonotype was counted only a few times. The chain employs TRBV5-4 and TRBJ2-7; maybe TRBD1 (6 bases). V lost 1 base to trimming and J lost 0 bases, with 11 bases between them. CDR1 and CDR2 from the germline V gene are SGHNT and YYREEE (reference sequence). This CDR3 region has 15 residues. The CDR3 nucleotides read TGTGCCAGCAGCTTGCATACAGGGTCCTCCTACGAGCAGTACTTC. Protein product: CASSLHTGSSYEQYF. The variable domain in full, completed from reference TRBV5-4 and TRBJ2-7, reads ETGVTQSPTHLIKTRGQQVTLRCSSQSGHNTVSWYQQALGQGPQFIFQYYREEENGRGNFPPRFSGLQFPNYSSELNVNALELDDSALYLCASSLHTGSSYEQYFGPGTRLTVT.

In this sample, this clonotype turned up a few times. J is TRBJ2-2 and V is TRBV10-3; D is unresolved. Germline CDR1 is ENHRY and CDR2 is SYGVKD. The CDR3 runs to 15 residues. V was clipped by 2 bases and J by 2 bases, with 9 bases between them. The CDR3 DNA sequence: TGTGCCATCAGTGAGCTAGGCGGAAACACCGGGGAGCTGTTTTTT. Residues: CAISELGGNTGELFF.

This clonotype was found many times. V is TRBV12-3 or TRBV12-4 and J is TRBJ1-3; D ambiguous. This CDR3 is 10 amino acids long. Trimming shortened V by 9 bases and J by 7 bases, and 7 bases separated the two germline ends. The CDR3 loop reads CASGRNTIYF. The CDR3 nucleotides read TGTGCCAGTGGGAGGAACACCATATATTTT.

This clonotype appeared a few times. The chain uses TRBV3-1 and TRBJ2-5; perhaps TRBD1 as D (6 bases). The CDR3 extends over 15 amino acids. Germline V CDR1 and CDR2: LGHDT, YNNKEL (reference sequence). Trimming cost V 2 bases and J 1 base, with 11 bases left between them. In nucleotides, the CDR3 is TGTGCCAGCAGCCAATTCCAGGGGCCCCAAGAGACCCAGTACTTC. This encodes CASSQFQGPQETQYF.

This clonotype was picked up many times. The chain joins TRBV5-1 to TRBJ2-7; maybe TRBD2 (6 bases). The germline CDR1 and CDR2 sequences are SGHRS and YFSETQ. V was cut by 0 bases and J by 4 bases, with 14 bases left in between. The CDR3 extends over 15 amino acids. CDR3 sequence: CASSLVRGPQYEQYF. The CDR3, as DNA: TGCGCCAGCAGCTTGGTGCGGGGTCCCCAATACGAGCAGTACTTC.

There are many counts of this clonotype. J is TRBJ1-3 and V is TRBV4-2; D is unclear. V was trimmed by 0 bases and J by 0 bases, leaving 15 bases between them. The CDR3 is 18 amino acids. Germline V gives CDR1 LGHNA, CDR2 YNFKEQ. CDR3 DNA sequence: TGTGCCAGCAGCCAAGAGTTAGGAGTAGCCAACTCTGGAAACACCATATATTTT. Translation: CASSQELGVANSGNTIYF.

This chain connects TRBV28 to TRBJ2-2, with 9 positions matching TRBD2. The CDR3 runs to 20 residues. The germline V gene encodes CDR1 MDHEN and CDR2 SYDVKM. Losses at the gene ends were 1 base for V and 0 bases for J; bases not matched to a gene: 12. The CDR3 DNA follows: TGTGCCAGCAGTTTATTCCACCGGACTAGCGTAATCACGAACACCGGGGAGCTGTTTTTT. The encoded protein is CASSLFHRTSVITNTGELFF.

V usage is TRBV2 and J usage is TRBJ1-1; 9 bases agree with TRBD1. The CDR3 runs 16 residues. Germline values: CDR1 SNHLY, CDR2 FYNNEI. V lost 3 bases, J lost 7 bases, and 12 bases stayed unmatched. CDR3 sequence: CASSEDPTGGMGEAFF. In DNA, the CDR3 is TGTGCCAGCAGTGAGGACCCAACAGGGGGCATGGGTGAAGCTTTCTTT.

In this sample, this clonotype turned up a few times. The genes are TRBV20-1 and TRBJ1-4, with TRBD1 as a possible D gene (6 bases). Germline V CDR1 and CDR2: DFQATT, SNEGSKA (reference sequence). CDR3 length equals 13 residues. V was pared by 6 bases and J by 8 bases, with 16 bases between. CDR3 sequence (DNA): TGCAGTGCGTCCGGGGGGCGTAGGGAAAAACTGTTTTTT. Encoded protein: CSASGGRREKLFF.

This clonotype appeared a few times. The CDR3 bases are TGTGCCAGCAGTGAAGGGACAGACACCGGGGAGCTGTTTTTT. Protein sequence: CASSEGTDTGELFF. The rearrangement uses TRBV6-1 and TRBJ2-2; TRBD1 might be the D (6 bases). The V end was cut by 1 base, the J end by 3 bases, with 6 bases between. CDR3 length: 14 residues. The germline CDR1 and CDR2 sequences are MNHNS and SASEGT.